The TCR beta chain described here comes from a study of shared clonotypes between healthy human individuals (dated by TCRdb to 2018 to 2021). A note on the overall study: Two women and a few men aged 18 to 49 years were included in the cohort. To estimate repertoire size and how much clonotypes are shared between individuals, the study performed deep sequencing of blood TCR repertoires from about five healthy adults. Per donor, three plates each were used for CD4 naive and CD4 memory, two for CD8 naive, and one for CD8 memory. To increase sequencing depth and limit assay-specific biases, TCR repertoire library preparation and sequencing were carried out by different laboratories using diverse techniques. Each donor's leukapheresis produced roughly between about 0.85 and 10 billion PBMCs. Overall results and qualifications from the work: Because the study included a small number of donors, the genetic and exposure-history diversity represented was limited. Sampling was limited to blood, and TCR repertoires in tissue likely differ from TCR repertoires in blood. Rarefaction of sorted-subset datasets indicated incomplete sequencing despite the large sequencing depth. Roughly 5.2% of naive CD4, 3.5% of naive CD8, approximately 2% of memory CD4, and 0.4% of memory CD8 clonotypes were shared across a few donors. Pairwise subsampling led to the expectation that sequencing depth would affect the degree of clonotype sharing among donors. Clonotypes shared by all four sorted-subset donors showed higher generation probabilities than non-shared clonotypes. Larger estimated clonotype richness was generally found for naive subsets than for memory subsets.

Using the deep immunoSEQ assay, TCR CDR3 regions were amplified from genomic DNA by multiplex PCR. Extracted genomic DNA from each cell subset was spread evenly across all wells of several immunoSEQ 96-well plates, with each plate serving as a replicate. Each replicate PCR for sorted subsets received about 180 ng genomic DNA, equal to about 30,000 T cell genomes. Purified libraries were quantified with a Qubit 3.0 fluorometer, sized on a Bioanalyzer 2100, and re-quantified with the KAPA Library Quantification kit. Every immunoSEQ 96-well plate was sequenced on a separate single-read 150-cycle Illumina NextSeq 550 flow cell. Concerning the study's data processing: Because the immunoSEQ output included only junctional sequences and no quality scores, the filtering could not be the same as the filtering used for full-length reads. To assign V/J genes and CDR3, sequences were annotated against IMGT germline references using PyIR, a Python wrapper for IgBLAST v1.9. Reads with weak V/J assignments (E-value above 1e-6), missing CDR3, stop codons, out-of-frame junctions, or ambiguous translated residues were removed. V3J clonotypes were defined as sequences sharing the same inferred V gene, J gene, and CDR3 amino acid sequence. Percentage overlap between repertoires was calculated by dividing the number of shared unique clonotypes by the size of the smaller repertoire. RTK rarefaction, the Chao1 estimator, and Recon v2.1 estimates of unobserved clonotypes were used to assess repertoire richness. Generation probabilities were computed with OLGA for all TCRbeta clonotypes obtained by the gDNA method from a handful of donors. What TCRdb holds here is the immuneACCESS table cut down to in-frame rearrangements. Part of the clones is not present; checked against another copy, under half of the missing clones reflect an unresolved V gene, and the others are unexplained. That table is the source of V, J and clone size, and D and trimming were worked out from the DNA. The table for this sample lists millions of clones; approximately 92% of them were counted only once. Of the sample, 0.11% to 0.15% falls within the top ten clones.

Spanning cysteine to phenylalanine, the CDR3 consists of 16 amino acids. Of all the DNA, just the CDR3 is kept, 48 bases in frame from base 1. V sheds 7 bases and J sheds 1 base, leaving 17 bases between their ends. In the germline V gene, CDR1 corresponds to MDHEN and CDR2 to SYDVKM. Donors were healthy HIV-negative adults with no recently reported acute infections or vaccinations. Every donor was a Caucasian adult living in Nashville, Tennessee, USA. Magnetic negative selection was used to enrich CD4+ T cells, after which naive cells were positively selected on CD45RA and the negative fraction became the memory subset. Blood was collected by leukapheresis, and PBMCs were isolated by Ficoll-Histopaque density gradient centrifugation and then cryopreserved in liquid nitrogen vapor phase. Analytical flow cytometry was used to check the purity and quantity of every magnetically sorted T cell population. Each sorted fraction had its genomic DNA isolated and then quantified by UV absorbance on a Nanodrop 2000c.

To note about this clone: Its target antigen remains unknown. There are no base qualities to consult, and no much larger clone falls within one base.

Sequencing was performed on naive CD4+ T cells sorted from blood. Explained via the paper, the cell subset or site label denotes: CD45RA+ positively selected. This chain is built from TRBV28 and TRBJ2-1; no D segment can be confidently identified. The clonotype was recovered from a man between 18 and 35 years old in good health. The CDR3 region has the sequence CASISLNGESYNEQFF. The DNA sequence is given as TGTGCCAGCATTTCCCTGAATGGGGAATCCTACAATGAGCAGTTCTTC. When the CDR3 is completed using the reference TRBV28 and TRBJ2-1 genes on either side, the full variable domain is DVKVTQSSRYLVKRTGEKVFLECVQDMDHENMFWYRQDPGLGLRLIYFSYDVKMKEKGDIPEGYSVSREKKERFSLILESASTNQTSMYLCASISLNGESYNEQFFGPGTRLTVL.